This T cell receptor (beta chain) was sequenced during a study of CD8+CD57+ T cells in acquired aplastic anemia. Across the whole study: DNA per sorted CD4+ or CD8+ sample ranged 0.2 to 27.4 ug, averaging roughly 3.2 ug. Study-wide results and caveats: Sharing between patients and controls was observed for roughly 29 CD8+ CDR3 sequences.

The length of the CDR3 is 15 residues. Germline CDR1 is SGHVS and CDR2 is FQNEAQ. Trimming pared 1 base from V and 3 bases from J, leaving 13 bases between. Genomic DNA acted as the template from which TCR beta VDJ combination and CDR3 sequence profiling were carried out. TCRdb reprocessed the reads with MiXCR, giving one entry per CDR3 protein. The sample holds 150,000 or so distinct CDR3 sequences, more than 45% seen once. This clonotype was found once. Its specificity is not known. Before being chosen for sequencing, patients had shown CD8+CD57+ cell expansion by flow cytometry. Patients uniformly had severe acquired aplastic anemia.

The specimen sequenced was sorted CD4+, CD8+, or CD8+CD57+ T cells (not recorded which) from PBMCs. The chain recombines TRBV7-8 with TRBJ2-7; D could derive from TRBD1 or TRBD2 (5 bases each). The receptor's source is a human donor with aplastic anemia. In DNA form, the CDR3 reads TGTGCCAGCAGCTTAGAGGGGAGACCAGGCTACGAGCAGTACTTC. This translates into CASSLEGRPGYEQYF.